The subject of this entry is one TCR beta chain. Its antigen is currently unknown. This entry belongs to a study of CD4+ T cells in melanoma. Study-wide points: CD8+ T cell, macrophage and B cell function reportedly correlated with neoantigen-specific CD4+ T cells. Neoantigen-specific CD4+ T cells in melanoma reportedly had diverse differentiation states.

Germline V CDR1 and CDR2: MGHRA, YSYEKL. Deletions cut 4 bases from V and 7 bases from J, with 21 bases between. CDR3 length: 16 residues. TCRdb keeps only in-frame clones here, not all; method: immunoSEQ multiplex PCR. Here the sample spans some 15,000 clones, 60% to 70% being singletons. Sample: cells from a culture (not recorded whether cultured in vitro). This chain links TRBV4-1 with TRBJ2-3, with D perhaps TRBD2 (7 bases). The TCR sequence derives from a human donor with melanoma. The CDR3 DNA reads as TGCGCCAGCAGCCCGATAGGACTAGGAGGGGGGAATACGCAGTATTTT. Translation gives CASSPIGLGGGNTQYF.